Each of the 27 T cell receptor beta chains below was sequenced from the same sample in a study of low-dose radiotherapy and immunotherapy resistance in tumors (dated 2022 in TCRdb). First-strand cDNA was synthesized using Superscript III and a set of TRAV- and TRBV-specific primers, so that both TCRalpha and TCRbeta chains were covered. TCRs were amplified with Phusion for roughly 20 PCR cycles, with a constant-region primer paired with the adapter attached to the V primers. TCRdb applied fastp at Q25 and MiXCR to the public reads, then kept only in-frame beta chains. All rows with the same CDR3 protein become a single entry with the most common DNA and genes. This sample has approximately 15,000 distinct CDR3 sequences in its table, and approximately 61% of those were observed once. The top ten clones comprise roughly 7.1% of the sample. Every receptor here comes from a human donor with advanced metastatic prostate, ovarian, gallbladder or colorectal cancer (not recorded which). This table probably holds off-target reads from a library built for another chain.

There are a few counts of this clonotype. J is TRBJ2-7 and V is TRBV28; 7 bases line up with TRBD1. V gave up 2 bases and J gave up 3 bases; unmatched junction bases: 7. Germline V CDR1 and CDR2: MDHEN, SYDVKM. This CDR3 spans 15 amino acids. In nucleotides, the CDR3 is TGTGCCAGCAGTTTACCCGGGACAGAAAGCTACGAGCAGTACTTC. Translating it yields CASSLPGTESYEQYF.

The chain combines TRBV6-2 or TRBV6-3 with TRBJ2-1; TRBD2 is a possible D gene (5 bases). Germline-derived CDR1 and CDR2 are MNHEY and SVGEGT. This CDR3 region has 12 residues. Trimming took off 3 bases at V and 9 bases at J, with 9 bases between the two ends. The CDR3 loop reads CASSYAGVEQFF. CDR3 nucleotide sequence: TGTGCCAGCAGTTATGCCGGGGTTGAGCAGTTCTTC.

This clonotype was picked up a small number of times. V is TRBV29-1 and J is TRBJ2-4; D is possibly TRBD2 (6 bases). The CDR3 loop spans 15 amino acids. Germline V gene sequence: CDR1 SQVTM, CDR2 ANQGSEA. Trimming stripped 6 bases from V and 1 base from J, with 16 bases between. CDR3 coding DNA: TGCAGCGTCAGCGGAGGGGCGCGGGCCAAAAACATTCAGTACTTC. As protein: CSVSGGARAKNIQYF.

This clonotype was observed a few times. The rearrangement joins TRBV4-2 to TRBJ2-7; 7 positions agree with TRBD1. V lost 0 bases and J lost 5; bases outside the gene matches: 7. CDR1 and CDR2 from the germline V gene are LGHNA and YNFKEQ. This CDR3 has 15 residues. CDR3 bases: TGTGCCAGCAGCCAAGAGGGACAGCAAACCCACGAGCAGTACTTC. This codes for CASSQEGQQTHEQYF.

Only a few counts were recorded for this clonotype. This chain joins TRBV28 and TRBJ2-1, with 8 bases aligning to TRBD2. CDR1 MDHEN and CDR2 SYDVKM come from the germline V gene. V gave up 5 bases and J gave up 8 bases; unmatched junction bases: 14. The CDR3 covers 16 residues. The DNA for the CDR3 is TGTGCCAGCAGTATTTTAGCGGGACCCTCGATGGATGAGCAGTTCTTC. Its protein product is CASSILAGPSMDEQFF.

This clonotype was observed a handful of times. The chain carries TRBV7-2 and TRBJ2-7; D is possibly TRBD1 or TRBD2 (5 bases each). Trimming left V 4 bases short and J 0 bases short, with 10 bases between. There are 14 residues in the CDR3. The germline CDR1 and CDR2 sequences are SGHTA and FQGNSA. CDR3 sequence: CASSSPGTSYEQYF. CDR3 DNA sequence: TGTGCCAGCAGCTCCCCAGGGACCTCCTACGAGCAGTACTTC.

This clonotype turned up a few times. In DNA form, the CDR3 reads TGTGCCAGCATTACAGGCAGGGTGTTGGACAATGAGCAGTTCTTC. Translation: CASITGRVLDNEQFF. The genes are TRBV5-4 and TRBJ2-1; D perhaps matches TRBD1 (5 bases). Germline V CDR1 and CDR2: SGHNT, YYREEE (reference sequence). The germline V and J ends were trimmed by 6 bases and 5 bases, with 18 bases remaining between them. There are 15 residues in the CDR3.

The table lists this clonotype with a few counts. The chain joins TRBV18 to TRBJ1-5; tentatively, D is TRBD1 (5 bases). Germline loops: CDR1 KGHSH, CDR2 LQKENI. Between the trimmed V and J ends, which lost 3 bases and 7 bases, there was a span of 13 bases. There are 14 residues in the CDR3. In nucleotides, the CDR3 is TGTGCCAGCTCACCTACCGGGGGGGAACAGCCCCAGCATTTT. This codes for CASSPTGGEQPQHF.

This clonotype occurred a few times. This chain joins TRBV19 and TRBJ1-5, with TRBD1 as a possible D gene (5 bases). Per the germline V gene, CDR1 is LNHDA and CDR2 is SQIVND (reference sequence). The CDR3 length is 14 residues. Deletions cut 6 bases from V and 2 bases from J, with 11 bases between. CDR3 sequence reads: CASSWDGRNQPQHF. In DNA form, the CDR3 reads TGTGCCAGTAGCTGGGACGGACGCAATCAGCCCCAGCATTTT.

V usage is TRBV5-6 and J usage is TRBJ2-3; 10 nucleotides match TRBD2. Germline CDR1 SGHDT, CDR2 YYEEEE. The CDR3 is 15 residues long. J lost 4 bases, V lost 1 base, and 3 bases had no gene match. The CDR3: CASSLPSGRPDTQYF. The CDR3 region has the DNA TGTGCCAGCAGCTTGCCTAGCGGGAGACCAGATACGCAGTATTTT.

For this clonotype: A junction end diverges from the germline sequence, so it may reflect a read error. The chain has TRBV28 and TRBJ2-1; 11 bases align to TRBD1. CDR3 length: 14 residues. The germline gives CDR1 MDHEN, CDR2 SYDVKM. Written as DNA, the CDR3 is TGTGCCAGCCGCGGGACAGGGGGTAGCAATGGGCAGTTCTTC. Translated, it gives CASRGTGGSNGQFF. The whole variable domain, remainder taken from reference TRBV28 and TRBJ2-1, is DVKVTQSSRYLVKRTGEKVFLECVQDMDHENMFWYRQDPGLGLRLIYFSYDVKMKEKGDIPEGYSVSREKKERFSLILESASTNQTSMYLCASRGTGGSNGQFFGPGTRLTVL.

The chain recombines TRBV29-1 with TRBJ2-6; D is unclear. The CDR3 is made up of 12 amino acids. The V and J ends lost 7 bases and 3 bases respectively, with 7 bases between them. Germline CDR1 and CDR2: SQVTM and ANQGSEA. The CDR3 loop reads CSAVGGANVLTF. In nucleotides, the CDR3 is TGCAGCGCTGTGGGTGGGGCCAACGTCCTGACTTTC.

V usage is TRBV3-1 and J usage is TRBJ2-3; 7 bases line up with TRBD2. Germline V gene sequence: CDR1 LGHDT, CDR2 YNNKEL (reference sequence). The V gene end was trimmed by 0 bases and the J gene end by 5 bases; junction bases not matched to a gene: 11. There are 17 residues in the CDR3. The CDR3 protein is CASSQERYGRIIDTQYF. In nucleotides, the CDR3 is TGTGCCAGCAGCCAAGAACGGTACGGGAGGATAATAGATACGCAGTATTTT.

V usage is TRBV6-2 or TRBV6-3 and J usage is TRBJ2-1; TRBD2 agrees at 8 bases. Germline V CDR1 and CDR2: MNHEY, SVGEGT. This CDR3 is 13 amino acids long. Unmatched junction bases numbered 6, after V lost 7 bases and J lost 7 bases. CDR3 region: CASKTSDGNEQFF. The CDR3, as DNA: TGTGCCAGCAAGACTAGCGATGGAAATGAGCAGTTCTTC.

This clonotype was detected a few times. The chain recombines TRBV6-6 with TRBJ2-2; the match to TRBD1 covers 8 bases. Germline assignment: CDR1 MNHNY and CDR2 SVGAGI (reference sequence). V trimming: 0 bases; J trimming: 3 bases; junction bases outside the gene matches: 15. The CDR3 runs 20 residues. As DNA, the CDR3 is TGTGCCAGCAGTTACTCCCACCCACGGACAGGGAGGCGGGACACCGGGGAGCTGTTTTTT. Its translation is CASSYSHPRTGRRDTGELFF.

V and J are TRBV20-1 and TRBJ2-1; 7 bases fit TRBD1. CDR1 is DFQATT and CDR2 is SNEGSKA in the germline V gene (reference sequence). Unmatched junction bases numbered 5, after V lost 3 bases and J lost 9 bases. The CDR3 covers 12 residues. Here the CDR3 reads CSARTGLSEQFF. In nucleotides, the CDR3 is TGCAGTGCTAGGACAGGGTTGAGTGAGCAGTTCTTC.

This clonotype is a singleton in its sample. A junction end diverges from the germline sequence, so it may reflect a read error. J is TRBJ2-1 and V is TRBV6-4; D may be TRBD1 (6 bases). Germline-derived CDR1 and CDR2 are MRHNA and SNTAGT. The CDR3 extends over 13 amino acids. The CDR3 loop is CASRDWTDNEQFF. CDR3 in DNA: TGTGCCAGCAGAGACTGGACAGACAATGAGCAGTTCTTC.

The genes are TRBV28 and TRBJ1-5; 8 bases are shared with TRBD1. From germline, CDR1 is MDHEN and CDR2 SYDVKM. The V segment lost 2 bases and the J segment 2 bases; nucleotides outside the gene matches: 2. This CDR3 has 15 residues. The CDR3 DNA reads TGTGCCAGCAGTTTAATACAGGGGGGCAATCAGCCCCAGCATTTT. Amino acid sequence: CASSLIQGGNQPQHF.

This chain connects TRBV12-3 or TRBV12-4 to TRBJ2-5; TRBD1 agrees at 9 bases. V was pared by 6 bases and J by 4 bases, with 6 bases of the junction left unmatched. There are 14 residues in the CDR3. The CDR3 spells CASSTGDRVETQYF. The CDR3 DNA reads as TGTGCCAGCAGCACCGGGGACAGGGTAGAGACCCAGTACTTC.

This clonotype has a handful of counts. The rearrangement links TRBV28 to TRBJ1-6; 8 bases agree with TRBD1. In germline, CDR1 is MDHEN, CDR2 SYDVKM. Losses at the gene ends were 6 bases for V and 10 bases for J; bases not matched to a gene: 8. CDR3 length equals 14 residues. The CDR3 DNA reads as TGTGCCAGCAGCCCGGGACAGGTCCGGTCACCCCTCCACTTT. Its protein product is CASSPGQVRSPLHF.

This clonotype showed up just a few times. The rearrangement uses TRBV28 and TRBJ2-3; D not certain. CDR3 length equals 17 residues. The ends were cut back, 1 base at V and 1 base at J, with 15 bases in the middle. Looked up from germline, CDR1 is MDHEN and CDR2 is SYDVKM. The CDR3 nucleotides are TGTGCCAGCAGTTTATCCCTCCTAGGACGGGGCACAGATACGCAGTATTTT. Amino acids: CASSLSLLGRGTDTQYF.

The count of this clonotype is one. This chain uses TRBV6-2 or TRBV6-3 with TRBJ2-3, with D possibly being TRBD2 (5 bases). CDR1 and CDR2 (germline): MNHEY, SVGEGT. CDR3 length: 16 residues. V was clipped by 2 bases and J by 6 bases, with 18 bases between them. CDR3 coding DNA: TGTGCCAGCAGTTACGAATTTCCGGCGGGCGTCGATACGCAGTATTTT. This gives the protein CASSYEFPAGVDTQYF.

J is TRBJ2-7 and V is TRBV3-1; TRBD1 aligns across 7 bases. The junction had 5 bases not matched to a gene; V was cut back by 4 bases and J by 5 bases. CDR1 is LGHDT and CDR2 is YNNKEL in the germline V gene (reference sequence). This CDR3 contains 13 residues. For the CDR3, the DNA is TGTGCCAGCAGCCGTGTAGGGGGCAACGAGCAGTACTTC. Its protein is CASSRVGGNEQYF.

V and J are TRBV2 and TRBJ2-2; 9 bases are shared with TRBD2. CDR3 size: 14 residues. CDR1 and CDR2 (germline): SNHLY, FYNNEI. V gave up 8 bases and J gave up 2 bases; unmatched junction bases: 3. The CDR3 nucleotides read TGTGCCAGCCTAGCGGGGCAAAACACCGGGGAGCTGTTTTTT. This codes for CASLAGQNTGELFF. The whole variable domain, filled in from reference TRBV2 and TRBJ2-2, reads EPEVTQTPSHQVTQMGQEVILRCVPISNHLYFYWYRQILGQKVEFLVSFYNNEISEKSEIFDDQFSVERPDGSNFTLKIRSTKLEDSAMYFCASLAGQNTGELFFGEGSRLTVL.

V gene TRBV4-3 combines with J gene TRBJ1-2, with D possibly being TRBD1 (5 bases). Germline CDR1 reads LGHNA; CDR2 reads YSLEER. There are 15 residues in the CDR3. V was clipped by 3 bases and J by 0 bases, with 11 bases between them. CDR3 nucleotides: TGCGCCAGCAGCCAGGGACGACGGTCTAACTATGGCTACACCTTC. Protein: CASSQGRRSNYGYTF.

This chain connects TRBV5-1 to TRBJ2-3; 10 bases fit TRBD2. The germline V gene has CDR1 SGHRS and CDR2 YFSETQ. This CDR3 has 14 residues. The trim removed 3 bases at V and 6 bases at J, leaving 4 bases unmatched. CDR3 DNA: TGCGCCAGCAGCTCTCAGCGGGAGGGGGATACGCAGTATTTT. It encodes CASSSQREGDTQYF.

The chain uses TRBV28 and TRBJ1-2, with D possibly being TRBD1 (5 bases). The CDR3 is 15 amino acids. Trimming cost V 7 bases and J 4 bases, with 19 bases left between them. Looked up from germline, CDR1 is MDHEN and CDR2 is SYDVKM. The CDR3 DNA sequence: TGTGCCAGCAAACCCAACCTTGGGGCTGCCTATGGCTACACCTTC. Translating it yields CASKPNLGAAYGYTF.